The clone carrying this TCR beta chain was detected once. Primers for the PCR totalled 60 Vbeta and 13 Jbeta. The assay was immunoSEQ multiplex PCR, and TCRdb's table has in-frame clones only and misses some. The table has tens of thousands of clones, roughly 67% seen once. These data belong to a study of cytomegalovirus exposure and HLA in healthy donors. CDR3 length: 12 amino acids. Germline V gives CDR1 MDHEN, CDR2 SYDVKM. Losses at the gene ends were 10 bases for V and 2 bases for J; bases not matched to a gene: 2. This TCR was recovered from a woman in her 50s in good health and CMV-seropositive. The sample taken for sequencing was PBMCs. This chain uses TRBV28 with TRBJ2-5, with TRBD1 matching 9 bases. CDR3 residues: CAIGTGQETQYF. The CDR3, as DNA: TGTGCCATCGGGACAGGGCAAGAGACCCAGTACTTC.